This TCR beta chain was recorded in a study of blood T cell repertoires in COVID-19. Authors' data handling: Estimates of nucleated cell counts were drawn from the amplification of reference gene primers. Assay used: immunoSEQ multiplex PCR; TCRdb lists only in-frame clones, some missing. V, J and clone size were drawn from that table, and D and trimming were deduced from the DNA. Among more than 110,000 clones, roughly 76% were seen once, and the ten largest hold about 9.4%. Sequencing was performed on peripheral blood. This TCR came from a woman in her forties or fifties with active or convalescent COVID-19.

CDR3 nucleotides: TGTGCCAGCTCACAGGGTATTTGGGGCAATGACGGAAACACCATATATTTT. Its protein product is CASSQGIWGNDGNTIYF. V and J are TRBV18 and TRBJ1-3; D might be TRBD1 (5 bases). V lost 4 bases to trimming and J lost 4 bases, with 20 bases between them. Germline lookup yields CDR1 KGHSH and CDR2 LQKENI. This CDR3 spans 17 amino acids.